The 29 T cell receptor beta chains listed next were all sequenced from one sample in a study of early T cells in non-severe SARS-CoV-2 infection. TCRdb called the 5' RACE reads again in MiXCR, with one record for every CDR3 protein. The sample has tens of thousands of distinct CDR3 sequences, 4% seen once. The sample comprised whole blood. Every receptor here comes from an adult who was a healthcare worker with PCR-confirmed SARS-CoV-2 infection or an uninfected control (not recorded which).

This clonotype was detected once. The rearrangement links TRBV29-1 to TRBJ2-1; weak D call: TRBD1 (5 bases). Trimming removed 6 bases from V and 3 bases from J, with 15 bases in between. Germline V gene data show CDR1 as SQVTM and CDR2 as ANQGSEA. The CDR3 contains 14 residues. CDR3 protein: CSVQETGFYNEQFF. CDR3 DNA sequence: TGCAGCGTCCAAGAAACAGGATTCTACAATGAGCAGTTCTTC.

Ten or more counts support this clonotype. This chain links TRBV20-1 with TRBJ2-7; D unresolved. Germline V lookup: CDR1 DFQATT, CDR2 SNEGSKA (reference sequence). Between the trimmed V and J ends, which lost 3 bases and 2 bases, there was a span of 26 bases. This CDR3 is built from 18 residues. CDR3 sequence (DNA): TGCAGTGCTAGCGGCGCGACACCGGATCGACGAATGCCCTACGAGCAGTACTTC. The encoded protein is CSASGATPDRRMPYEQYF.

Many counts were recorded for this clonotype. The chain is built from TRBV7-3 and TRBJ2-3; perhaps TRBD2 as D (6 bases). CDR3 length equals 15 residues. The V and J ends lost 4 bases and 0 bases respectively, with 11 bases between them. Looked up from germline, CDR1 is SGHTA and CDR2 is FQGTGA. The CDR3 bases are TGTGCCAGCAGCTCTGTAGCGGCTAGCACAGATACGCAGTATTTT. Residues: CASSSVAASTDTQYF.

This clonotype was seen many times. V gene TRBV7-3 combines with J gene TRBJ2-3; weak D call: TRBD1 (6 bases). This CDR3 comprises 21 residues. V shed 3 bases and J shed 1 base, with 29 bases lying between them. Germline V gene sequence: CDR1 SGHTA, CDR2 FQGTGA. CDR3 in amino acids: CASSFSAFSSGASKGTDTQYF. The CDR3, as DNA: TGTGCCAGCAGCTTCTCGGCCTTTAGCTCAGGGGCCTCGAAGGGCACAGATACGCAGTATTTT.

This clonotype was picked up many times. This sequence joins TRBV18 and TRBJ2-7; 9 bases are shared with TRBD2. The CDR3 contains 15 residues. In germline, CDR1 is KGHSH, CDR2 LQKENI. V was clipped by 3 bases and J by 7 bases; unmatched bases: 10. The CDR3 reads CASSPLLAGTGEQYF. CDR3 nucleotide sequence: TGTGCCAGCTCACCCCTTCTAGCGGGAACGGGAGAGCAGTACTTC.

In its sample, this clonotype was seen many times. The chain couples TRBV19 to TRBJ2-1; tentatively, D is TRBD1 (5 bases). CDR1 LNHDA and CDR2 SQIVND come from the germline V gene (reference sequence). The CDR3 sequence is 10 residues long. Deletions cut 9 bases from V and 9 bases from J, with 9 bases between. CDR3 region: CASSRGEQFF. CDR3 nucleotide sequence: TGTGCCAGCTCTAGGGGTGAGCAGTTCTTC.

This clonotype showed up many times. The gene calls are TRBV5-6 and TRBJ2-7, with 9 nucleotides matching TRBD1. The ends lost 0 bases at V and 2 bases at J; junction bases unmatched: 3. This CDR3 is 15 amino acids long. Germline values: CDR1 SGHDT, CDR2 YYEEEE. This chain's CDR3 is CASSLETGGPYEQYF. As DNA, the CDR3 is TGTGCCAGCAGCTTGGAGACAGGGGGACCCTACGAGCAGTACTTC. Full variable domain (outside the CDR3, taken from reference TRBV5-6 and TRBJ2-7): DAGVTQSPTHLIKTRGQQVTLRCSPKSGHDTVSWYQQALGQGPQFIFQYYEEEERQRGNFPDRFSGHQFPNYSSELNVNALLLGDSALYLCASSLETGGPYEQYFGPGTRLTVT.

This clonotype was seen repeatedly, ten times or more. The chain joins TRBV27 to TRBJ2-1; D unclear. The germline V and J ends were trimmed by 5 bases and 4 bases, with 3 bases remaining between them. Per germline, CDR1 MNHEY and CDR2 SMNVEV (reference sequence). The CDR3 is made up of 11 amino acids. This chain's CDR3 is CASSQYNEQFF. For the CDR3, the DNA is TGTGCCAGCAGTCAGTACAATGAGCAGTTCTTC.

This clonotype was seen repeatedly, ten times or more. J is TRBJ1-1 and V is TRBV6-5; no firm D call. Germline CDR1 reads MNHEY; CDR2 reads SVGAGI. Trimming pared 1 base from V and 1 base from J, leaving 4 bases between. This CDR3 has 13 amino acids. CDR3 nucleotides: TGTGCCAGCAGTTACTGGGGGAACACTGAAGCTTTCTTT. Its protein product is CASSYWGNTEAFF.

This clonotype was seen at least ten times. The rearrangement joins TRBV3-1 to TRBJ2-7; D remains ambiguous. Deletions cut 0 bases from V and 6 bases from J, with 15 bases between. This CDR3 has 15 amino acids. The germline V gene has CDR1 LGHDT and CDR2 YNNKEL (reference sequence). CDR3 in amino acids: CASSQEGLKGPEQYF. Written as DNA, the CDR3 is TGTGCCAGCAGCCAAGAGGGGTTGAAGGGCCCCGAGCAGTACTTC.

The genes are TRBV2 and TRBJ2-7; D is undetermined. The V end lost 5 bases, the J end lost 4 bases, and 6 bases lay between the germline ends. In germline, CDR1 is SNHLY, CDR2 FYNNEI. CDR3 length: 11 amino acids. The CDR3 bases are TGTGCCAGCAGTCCCCGGTACGAGCAGTACTTC. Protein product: CASSPRYEQYF. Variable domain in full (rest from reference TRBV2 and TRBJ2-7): EPEVTQTPSHQVTQMGQEVILRCVPISNHLYFYWYRQILGQKVEFLVSFYNNEISEKSEIFDDQFSVERPDGSNFTLKIRSTKLEDSAMYFCASSPRYEQYFGPGTRLTVT.

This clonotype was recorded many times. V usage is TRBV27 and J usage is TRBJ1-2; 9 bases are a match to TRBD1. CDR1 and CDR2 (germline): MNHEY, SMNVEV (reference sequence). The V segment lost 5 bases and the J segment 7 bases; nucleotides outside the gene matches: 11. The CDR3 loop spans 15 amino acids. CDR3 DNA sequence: TGTGCCAGCAGTCCCCGGACAGGGGAGCAGCCTGGCTACACCTTC. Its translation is CASSPRTGEQPGYTF.

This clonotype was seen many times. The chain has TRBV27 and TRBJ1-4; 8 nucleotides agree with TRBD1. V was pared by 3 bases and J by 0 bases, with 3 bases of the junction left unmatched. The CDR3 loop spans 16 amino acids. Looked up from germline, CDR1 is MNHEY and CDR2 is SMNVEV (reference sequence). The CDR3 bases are TGTGCCAGCAGTTTGGTGGGACAGGCAACTAATGAAAAACTGTTTTTT. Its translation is CASSLVGQATNEKLFF.

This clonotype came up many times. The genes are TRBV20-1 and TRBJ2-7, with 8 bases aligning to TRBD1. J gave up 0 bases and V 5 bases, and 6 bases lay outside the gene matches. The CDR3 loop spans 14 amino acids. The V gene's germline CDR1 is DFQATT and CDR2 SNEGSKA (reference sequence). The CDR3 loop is CSAPRQGISYEQYF. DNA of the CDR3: TGCAGTGCTCCCCGACAGGGGATCTCCTACGAGCAGTACTTC.

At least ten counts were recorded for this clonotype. This chain's CDR3 is CASSSRQGIVGNTIYF. Written as DNA, the CDR3 is TGTGCCAGCAGCAGCAGACAGGGAATAGTAGGAAACACCATATATTTT. The chain links TRBV12-3 or TRBV12-4 to TRBJ1-3; 7 nucleotides line up with TRBD1. The length of the CDR3 is 16 residues. Trimming took 6 bases from V and 4 from J; bases not matched to a gene: 12.

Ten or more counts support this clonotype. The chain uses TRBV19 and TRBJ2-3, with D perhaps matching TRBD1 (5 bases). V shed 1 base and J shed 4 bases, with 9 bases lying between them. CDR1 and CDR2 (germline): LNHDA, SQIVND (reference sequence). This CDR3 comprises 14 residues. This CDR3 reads CASSIGGRADTQYF. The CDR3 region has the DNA TGTGCCAGTAGTATAGGCGGCAGGGCAGATACGCAGTATTTT.

In nucleotides, the CDR3 is TGTGCCAGCAGGTCGAGTTTCTGTGGCTACACCTTC. It codes for CASRSSFCGYTF. The V and J genes are TRBV2 and TRBJ1-2; no firm D call. The V gene lost 6 bases and the J gene lost 7 bases, with 12 bases spanning the gap. The CDR3 runs 12 residues. Germline CDR1 reads SNHLY; CDR2 reads FYNNEI.

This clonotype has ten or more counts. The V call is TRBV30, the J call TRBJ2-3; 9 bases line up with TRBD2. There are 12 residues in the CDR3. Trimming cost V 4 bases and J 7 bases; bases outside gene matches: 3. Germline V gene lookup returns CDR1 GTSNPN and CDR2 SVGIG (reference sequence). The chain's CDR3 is CAWTSGIYTQYF. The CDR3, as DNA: TGTGCCTGGACTAGCGGGATCTATACGCAGTATTTT.

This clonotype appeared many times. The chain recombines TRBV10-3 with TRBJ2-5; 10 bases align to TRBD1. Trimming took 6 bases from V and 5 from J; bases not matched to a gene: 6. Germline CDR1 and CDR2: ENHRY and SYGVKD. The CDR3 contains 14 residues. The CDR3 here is CAISQTGGSETQYF. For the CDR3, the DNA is TGTGCCATCAGCCAGACAGGGGGCAGTGAGACCCAGTACTTC.

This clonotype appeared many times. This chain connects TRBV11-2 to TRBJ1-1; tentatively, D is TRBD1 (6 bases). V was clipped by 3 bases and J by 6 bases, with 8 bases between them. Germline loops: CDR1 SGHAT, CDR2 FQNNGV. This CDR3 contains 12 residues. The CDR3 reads CASSLGGPEAFF. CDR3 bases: TGTGCCAGCAGCTTGGGGGGGCCTGAAGCTTTCTTT.

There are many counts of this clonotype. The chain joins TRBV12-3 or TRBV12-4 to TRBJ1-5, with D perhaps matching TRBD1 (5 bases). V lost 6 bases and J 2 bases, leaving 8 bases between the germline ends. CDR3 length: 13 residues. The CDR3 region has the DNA TGTGCCAGCAGAGGGGAAGGCAATCAGCCCCAGCATTTT. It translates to CASRGEGNQPQHF.

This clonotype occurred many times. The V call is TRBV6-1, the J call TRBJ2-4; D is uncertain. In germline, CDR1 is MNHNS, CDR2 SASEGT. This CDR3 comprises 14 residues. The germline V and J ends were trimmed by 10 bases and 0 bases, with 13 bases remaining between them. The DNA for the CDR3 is TGTGCCACCAGGCCAGATCTAGCCAAAAACATTCAGTACTTC. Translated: CATRPDLAKNIQYF.

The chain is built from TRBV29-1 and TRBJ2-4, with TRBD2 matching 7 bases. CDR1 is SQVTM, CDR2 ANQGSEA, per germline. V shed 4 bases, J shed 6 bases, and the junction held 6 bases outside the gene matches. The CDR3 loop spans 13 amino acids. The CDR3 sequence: CSVVGRDGNIQYF. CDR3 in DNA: TGCAGCGTTGTGGGGAGGGATGGAAACATTCAGTACTTC.

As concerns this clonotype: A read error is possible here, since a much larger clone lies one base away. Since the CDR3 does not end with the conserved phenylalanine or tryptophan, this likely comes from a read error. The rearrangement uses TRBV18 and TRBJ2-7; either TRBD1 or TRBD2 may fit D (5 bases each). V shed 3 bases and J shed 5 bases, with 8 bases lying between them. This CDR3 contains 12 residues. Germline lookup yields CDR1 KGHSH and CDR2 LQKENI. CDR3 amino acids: CASSPGVHEQYS. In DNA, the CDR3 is TGTGCCAGCTCACCGGGGGTCCACGAGCAGTACTCC.

CDR3 coding DNA: TGCAGCGTTGAAGGGACTGGCGGGGGGGCGAATGAGCAGTTCTTC. Its protein product is CSVEGTGGGANEQFF. The chain is built from TRBV29-1 and TRBJ2-1, with 9 nucleotides matching TRBD2. The V gene's germline CDR1 is SQVTM and CDR2 ANQGSEA. This CDR3 is built from 15 residues. V was pared by 1 base and J by 7 bases, with 8 bases of the junction left unmatched.

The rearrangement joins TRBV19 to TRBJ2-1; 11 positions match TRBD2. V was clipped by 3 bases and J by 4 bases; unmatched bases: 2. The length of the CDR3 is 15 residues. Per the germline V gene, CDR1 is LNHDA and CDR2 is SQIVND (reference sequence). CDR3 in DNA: TGTGCCAGTAGTATGGGACTAGCGGCTTACAATGAGCAGTTCTTC. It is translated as CASSMGLAAYNEQFF.

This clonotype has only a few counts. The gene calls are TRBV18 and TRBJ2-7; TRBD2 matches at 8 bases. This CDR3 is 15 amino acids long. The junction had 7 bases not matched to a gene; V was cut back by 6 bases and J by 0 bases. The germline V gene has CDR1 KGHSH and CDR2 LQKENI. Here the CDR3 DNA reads TGTGCCAGCTCCCTAGCGGGCCCTAGCTCCTACGAGCAGTACTTC. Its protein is CASSLAGPSSYEQYF.

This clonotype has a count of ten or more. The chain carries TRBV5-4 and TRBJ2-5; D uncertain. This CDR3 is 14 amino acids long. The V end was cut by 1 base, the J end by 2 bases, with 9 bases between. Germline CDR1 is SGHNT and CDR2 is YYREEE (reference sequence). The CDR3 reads CASSLIATQETQYF. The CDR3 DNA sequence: TGTGCCAGCAGCTTGATTGCTACTCAAGAGACCCAGTACTTC. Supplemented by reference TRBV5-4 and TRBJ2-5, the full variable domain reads ETGVTQSPTHLIKTRGQQVTLRCSSQSGHNTVSWYQQALGQGPQFIFQYYREEENGRGNFPPRFSGLQFPNYSSELNVNALELDDSALYLCASSLIATQETQYFGPGTRLLVL.

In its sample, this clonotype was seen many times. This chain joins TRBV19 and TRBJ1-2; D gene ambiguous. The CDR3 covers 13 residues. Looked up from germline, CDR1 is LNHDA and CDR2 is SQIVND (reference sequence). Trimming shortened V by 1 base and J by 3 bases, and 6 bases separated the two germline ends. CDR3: CASSIVRDYGYTF. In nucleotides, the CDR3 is TGTGCCAGTAGTATAGTGCGCGACTATGGCTACACCTTC. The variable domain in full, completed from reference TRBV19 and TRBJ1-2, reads DGGITQSPKYLFRKEGQNVTLSCEQNLNHDAMYWYRQDPGQGLRLIYYSQIVNDFQKGDIAEGYSVSREKKESFPLTVTSAQKNPTAFYLCASSIVRDYGYTFGSGTRLTVV.